This T cell receptor beta chain was sequenced in a study of shared clonotypes between healthy human individuals. The V gene's germline CDR1 is SGHRS and CDR2 YFSETQ. V lost 2 bases and J 8 bases, leaving 13 bases between the germline ends. The CDR3 is made up of 14 amino acids. At a deep level, the assay was run. Original processing methods: Filtering differed since immunoSEQ provided only junctions, with no quality scores. The assay was immunoSEQ multiplex PCR, and TCRdb's table has in-frame clones only and misses some. Clonal size and the V and J genes are those of that table, whereas D and trimming came from the DNA. Among about 1.1 million clones, about 72% were seen once, and the ten largest hold roughly 0.9%. Points from the study as a whole: It was observed that approximately 5% of naive CD4 clonotypes were shared across a few donors.

On this clone itself: Its antigen is not identified.

Sample: memory CD4+ T cells from PBMCs. Subset denoted: CD45RA-negative fraction. This receptor was identified in a man aged 18 to 30 in good health. Some clones in this sample may be carry-over from other donors' samples. J is TRBJ1-4 and V is TRBV5-1, with D possibly being TRBD1 (6 bases). CDR3 loop: CASSLQGGEEKLFF. DNA of the CDR3: TGCGCCAGCAGCTTACAGGGTGGTGAGGAAAAACTGTTTTTT.